The sample holds a few counts of the clone carrying this TCR beta chain. The antigen is not known. Reverse transcription of extracted RNA yielded cDNA, which provided the sequencing template. The method was immunoSEQ multiplex PCR; TCRdb's version includes in-frame clones alone and lacks a portion of them. The table has 110,000 or so clones, less than 70% seen once. This sample is drawn from a study of CD8+ T cells in alopecia areata. Study-level background: Tofacitinib exposure lasted 6 to 18 months, followed by 6 months off drug.

V was shortened by 2 bases and J by 0 bases, with 10 bases between the two germline ends. The CDR3 covers 15 residues. CDR1 is LGHNA, CDR2 YNFKEQ, per germline. As for treatment: oral pan-JAK inhibitor, 5-10 mg twice daily. The researchers isolated CD4+ and CD8+ T cells from PBMCs by sorting. Study observations and caveats: Many expanded lesional clones persisted in scalp and blood during tofacitinib. Lesional tissue from the scalp (especially in alopecia totalis/universalis) showed higher clonality than normal scalp.

The V gene is TRBV4-2, the J gene TRBJ1-2, with D possibly TRBD1 on 6 matching bases. The material was CD4+ T cells sorted from blood, obtained at week 24, from a patient treated with tofacitinib. The sequence came from a human donor with alopecia areata. CDR3 nucleotides: TGTGCCAGCAGCCAATCGACAGGAACTAACTATGGCTACACCTTC. Its translation: CASSQSTGTNYGYTF.